This entry lists 5 T cell receptor beta chains sequenced from one sample in a study of memory CD4+ T cells and cytomegalovirus serostatus. Single viable CD3+CD4+CD8-CD45RO+ cells were sorted as the memory CD4+ T cells. Sequencing was performed with immunoSEQ multiplex PCR; in TCRdb, only in-frame clones are kept and a portion is missing. Here the sample spans 65,000 to 95,000 clones, more than 70% being singletons. The material sequenced was memory CD4+ T cells from blood. Receptors were obtained from an adult in good health and CMV-seronegative.

This clone was counted a single time. The chain employs TRBV13 and TRBJ1-2, with D unresolved. The length of the CDR3 is 13 residues. CDR1 is PRHDT and CDR2 is FYEKMQ in the germline V gene (reference sequence). The V and J ends lost 2 bases and 1 base respectively, with 5 bases between them. The CDR3 loop reads CASSLSGNYGYTF. DNA for the CDR3: TGTGCCAGCAGCTTATCGGGTAACTATGGCTACACCTTC.

The gene calls are TRBV28 and TRBJ1-4, with 8 bases fitting TRBD1. V shed 5 bases, J shed 0 bases, and the junction held 2 bases outside the gene matches. CDR1 MDHEN and CDR2 SYDVKM come from the germline V gene. There are 15 residues in the CDR3. The CDR3 protein is CASSKQGATNEKLFF. The CDR3 DNA is TGTGCCAGCAGTAAACAGGGGGCAACTAATGAAAAACTGTTTTTT.

The chain carries TRBV11-2 and TRBJ1-3; 8 nucleotides line up with TRBD1. CDR3 length: 14 amino acids. Trimming took 2 bases from V and 7 from J; bases not matched to a gene: 4. Germline lookup yields CDR1 SGHAT and CDR2 FQNNGV. The CDR3 DNA sequence: TGTGCCAGCAGCTTACCAGGGGGCTCGAACACCATATATTTT. This codes for CASSLPGGSNTIYF. The full variable domain, in which reference TRBV11-2 and TRBJ1-3 provide the parts outside the CDR3, is EAGVAQSPRYKIIEKRQSVAFWCNPISGHATLYWYQQILGQGPKLLIQFQNNGVVDDSQLPKDRFSAERLKGVDSTLKIQPAKLEDSAVYLCASSLPGGSNTIYFGEGSWLTVV.

The chain carries TRBV5-1 and TRBJ1-2; TRBD1 matches 7 bases. The V gene's germline CDR1 is SGHRS and CDR2 YFSETQ. The ends lost 3 bases at V and 3 bases at J; junction bases unmatched: 5. This CDR3 comprises 14 residues. The CDR3 nucleotides are TGCGCCAGCAGCTCCGGTGGACAGGACTATGGCTACACCTTC. Residues: CASSSGGQDYGYTF.

The chain joins TRBV6-5 to TRBJ2-2, with 7 bases identical to TRBD1. Germline trimming cut 5 bases from V and 1 base from J; bases unmatched to any gene: 1. CDR1 is MNHEY, CDR2 SVGAGI, per germline. The CDR3 spans 14 residues. CDR3 protein: CASSRQGNTGELFF. DNA of the CDR3: TGTGCCAGCAGTAGACAGGGGAACACCGGGGAGCTGTTTTTT.